The TCR beta chain under discussion was sequenced for a study of shared clonotypes between healthy human individuals. Per the original data handling: Because ImmunoSEQ provided only junction sequences with no quality scores, the filtering differed. Libraries were prepared by immunoSEQ multiplex PCR; TCRdb keeps only in-frame clonotypes and omits some of them. V and J calls and clone size are those listed in that table; D and trimming were worked out from the DNA. Of approximately 640,000 clones in the sample, about 78% were seen once. Details on this clone: One junction end does not reproduce the germline sequence, and a read error may be involved.

Germline-derived CDR1 and CDR2 are MDHEN and SYDVKM. This CDR3 is built from 14 residues. This clonotype originated in a woman aged 25 to 39 in good health. The rearrangement links TRBV28 to TRBJ2-7; 7 bases map to TRBD2. The sequencing input was memory CD4+ T cells sorted from blood. Subset: CD45RA-negative fraction. CDR3 nucleotide sequence: TGTGCCAGCACTTTAGGACTAGTTACCTACGAGCAGTACTTC. Protein product: CASTLGLVTYEQYF.